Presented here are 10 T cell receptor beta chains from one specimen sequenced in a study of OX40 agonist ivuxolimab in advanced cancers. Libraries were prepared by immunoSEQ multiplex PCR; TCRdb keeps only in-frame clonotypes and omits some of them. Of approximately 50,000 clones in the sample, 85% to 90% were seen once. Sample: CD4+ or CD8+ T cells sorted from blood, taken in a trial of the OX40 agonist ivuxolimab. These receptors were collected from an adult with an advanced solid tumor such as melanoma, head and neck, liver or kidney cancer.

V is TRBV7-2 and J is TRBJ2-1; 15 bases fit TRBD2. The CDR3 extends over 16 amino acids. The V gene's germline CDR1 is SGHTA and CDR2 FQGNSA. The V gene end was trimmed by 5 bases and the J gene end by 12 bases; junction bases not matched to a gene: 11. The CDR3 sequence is CASSPRVGLAGGWQFF. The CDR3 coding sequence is TGTGCCAGCAGCCCTCGGGTGGGACTAGCGGGAGGATGGCAGTTCTTC.

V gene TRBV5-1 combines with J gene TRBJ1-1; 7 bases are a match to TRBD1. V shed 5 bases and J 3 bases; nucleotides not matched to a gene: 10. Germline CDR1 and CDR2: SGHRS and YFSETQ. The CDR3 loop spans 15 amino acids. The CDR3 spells CASRPRTGVDTEAFF. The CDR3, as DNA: TGCGCCAGCAGGCCTCGGACAGGCGTGGACACTGAAGCTTTCTTT.

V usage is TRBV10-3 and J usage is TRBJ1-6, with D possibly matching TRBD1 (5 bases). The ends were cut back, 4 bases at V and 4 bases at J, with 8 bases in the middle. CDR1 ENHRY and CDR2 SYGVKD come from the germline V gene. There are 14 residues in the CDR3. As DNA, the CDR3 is TGTGCCATCAGTGGGGACGGTTATAATTCACCCCTCCACTTT. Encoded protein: CAISGDGYNSPLHF.

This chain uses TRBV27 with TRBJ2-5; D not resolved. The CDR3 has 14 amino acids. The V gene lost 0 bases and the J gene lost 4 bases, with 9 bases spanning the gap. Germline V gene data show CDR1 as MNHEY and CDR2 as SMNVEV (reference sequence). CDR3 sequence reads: CASSLSRVSETQYF. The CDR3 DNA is TGTGCCAGCAGTTTATCGAGAGTCTCAGAGACCCAGTACTTC.

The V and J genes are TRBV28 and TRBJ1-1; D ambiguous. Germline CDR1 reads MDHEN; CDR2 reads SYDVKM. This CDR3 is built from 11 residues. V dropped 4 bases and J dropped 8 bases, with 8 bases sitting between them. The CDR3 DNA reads TGTGCCAGCAGTTATGTGACAGAAGCTTTCTTT. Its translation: CASSYVTEAFF.

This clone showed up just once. In DNA, the CDR3 is TGTGCCAGCAGTGAATACTCTGGAAACACCATATATTTT. Its translation is CASSEYSGNTIYF. The chain recombines TRBV2 with TRBJ1-3; D remains unclear. This CDR3 region has 13 residues. The V end was cut by 2 bases, the J end by 0 bases, with 2 bases between. The germline V gene encodes CDR1 SNHLY and CDR2 FYNNEI.

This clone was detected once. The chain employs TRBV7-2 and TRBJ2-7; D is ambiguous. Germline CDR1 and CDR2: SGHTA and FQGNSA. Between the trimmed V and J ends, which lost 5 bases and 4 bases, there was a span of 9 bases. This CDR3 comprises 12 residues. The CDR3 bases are TGTGCCAGCAGCCCGACCGGATACGAGCAGTACTTC. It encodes CASSPTGYEQYF.

CDR3 amino acids: CASSSWSQGTYEQYF. CDR3 DNA sequence: TGTGCCAGCAGCTCTTGGTCCCAGGGAACCTACGAGCAGTACTTC. V and J are TRBV7-2 and TRBJ2-7; D is possibly TRBD1 (5 bases). The germline V gene encodes CDR1 SGHTA and CDR2 FQGNSA. Trimming took 4 bases from V and 2 from J, leaving 15 bases between them. The CDR3 sequence is 15 residues long.

In nucleotides, the CDR3 is TGTGCCAGCAGCTCCACCCAGGGAAAATATGGCTACACCTTC. This sequence encodes CASSSTQGKYGYTF. The rearrangement joins TRBV5-6 to TRBJ1-2; tentatively, D is TRBD1 (5 bases). Between the trimmed V and J ends, which lost 3 bases and 5 bases, there was a span of 14 bases. Germline values: CDR1 SGHDT, CDR2 YYEEEE. CDR3 length equals 14 residues.

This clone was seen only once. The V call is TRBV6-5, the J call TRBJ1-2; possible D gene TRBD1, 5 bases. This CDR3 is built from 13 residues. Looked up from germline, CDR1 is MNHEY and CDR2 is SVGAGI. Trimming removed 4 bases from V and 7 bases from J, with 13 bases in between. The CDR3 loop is CASSLRGMSGYTF. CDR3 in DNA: TGTGCCAGCAGTTTGCGGGGGATGAGTGGCTACACCTTC.